A single sample is the source of the 32 T cell receptor beta chains below, sequenced in a study of blood T cell repertoires in COVID-19. The protocol was immunoSEQ multiplex PCR, while the TCRdb copy is restricted to in-frame clones and leaves out a portion. This sample has some 68,000 clones, with about nine tenths found just once. The specimen sequenced was peripheral blood. All receptors come from a man over 45 with active COVID-19.

This chain links TRBV10-3 with TRBJ2-2; 11 nucleotides align to TRBD2. V lost 5 bases to trimming and J lost 1 base; unmatched junction nucleotides: 3. The CDR3 loop spans 16 amino acids. The V gene's germline CDR1 is ENHRY and CDR2 SYGVKD. CDR3 protein: CAISPSGRLNTGELFF. CDR3 nucleotide sequence: TGTGCCATCAGTCCTAGCGGGAGGTTGAACACCGGGGAGCTGTTTTTT.

This rearrangement joins TRBV5-1 to TRBJ2-1, with TRBD2 matching over 8 bases. Germline V gives CDR1 SGHRS, CDR2 YFSETQ. CDR3 length equals 15 residues. V shed 4 bases, J shed 6 bases, and the junction held 9 bases outside the gene matches. The CDR3 nucleotides read TGCGCCAGCAGCCCGCCTAGCGGGCAAGGCAATGAGCAGTTCTTC. This translates into CASSPPSGQGNEQFF.

The chain joins TRBV7-2 to TRBJ1-3, with D possibly matching TRBD1 (6 bases). The CDR3 is made up of 15 amino acids. V was pared by 8 bases and J by 0 bases, with 14 bases between. The germline V gene encodes CDR1 SGHTA and CDR2 FQGNSA. Here the CDR3 reads CASSWGLVSGNTIYF. CDR3 coding DNA: TGTGCCAGCTCCTGGGGGCTAGTCTCTGGAAACACCATATATTTT.

In its sample, this clone was seen once. The chain joins TRBV6-5 to TRBJ2-7; D gene ambiguous. This CDR3 contains 13 residues. CDR1 and CDR2 from the germline V gene are MNHEY and SVGAGI. Trimming removed 8 bases at V and 3 bases at J, with 14 bases between. CDR3 coding DNA: TGTGCCAGCCTCCGCGCAGGAAACTACGAGCAGTACTTC. This codes for CASLRAGNYEQYF.

The rearrangement joins TRBV7-8 to TRBJ2-1; no definite D call. The V gene's germline CDR1 is SGHVS and CDR2 FQNEAQ. The CDR3 loop spans 16 amino acids. Trimming took off 1 base at V and 4 bases at J, with 14 bases between the two ends. CDR3 coding DNA: TGTGCCAGCAGCTTAGGTAGGCAGGCTTTTTACAATGAGCAGTTCTTC. Translating it yields CASSLGRQAFYNEQFF.

The chain uses TRBV11-3 and TRBJ1-1; no definite D call. V lost 5 bases, J lost 1 base, and 17 bases lay in between. The CDR3 runs 16 residues. Germline loops: CDR1 SGHNT, CDR2 YENEEA. CDR3 coding DNA: TGTGCCAGCAGCCATGGGCGTTCGGCTTGGAACACTGAAGCTTTCTTT. Amino acids: CASSHGRSAWNTEAFF.

The J gene is TRBJ2-5, the V gene TRBV5-1, with D perhaps matching TRBD2 (7 bases). Germline values: CDR1 SGHRS, CDR2 YFSETQ. The CDR3 loop spans 14 amino acids. Trimming removed 0 bases at V and 5 bases at J, with 11 bases between. CDR3 sequence reads: CASSLAAGAETQYF. The CDR3 nucleotides read TGCGCCAGCAGCTTGGCGGCGGGGGCTGAGACCCAGTACTTC.

This clone was recorded only once. The genes are TRBV7-3 and TRBJ2-7, with 7 bases fitting TRBD1. This CDR3 is 13 amino acids long. The V gene's germline CDR1 is SGHTA and CDR2 FQGTGA. J lost 4 bases, V lost 5 bases, and 5 bases had no gene match. CDR3 DNA sequence: TGTGCCAGCAGCCCACGACAGGGTTACGAGCAGTACTTC. Translated, it gives CASSPRQGYEQYF.

V gene TRBV7-9 combines with J gene TRBJ2-3; D is uncertain. This CDR3 has 13 amino acids. The germline CDR1 and CDR2 sequences are SEHNR and FQNEAQ (reference sequence). Deletions cut 5 bases from V and 0 bases from J, with 6 bases between. This CDR3 is CASSPPSTDTQYF. The CDR3 DNA sequence: TGTGCCAGCAGCCCTCCGAGCACAGATACGCAGTATTTT.

The chain has TRBV2 and TRBJ1-1, with D hard to call. Germline-derived CDR1 and CDR2 are SNHLY and FYNNEI. The CDR3 has 13 amino acids. V lost 4 bases to trimming and J lost 7 bases, with 13 bases between them. The CDR3 DNA follows: TGTGCCAGCAGTGTGGGCAGCACCGGTGAAGCTTTCTTT. Protein product: CASSVGSTGEAFF.

The rearrangement uses TRBV6-5 and TRBJ2-4; D is ambiguous. Germline V gene data show CDR1 as MNHEY and CDR2 as SVGAGI. V shed 5 bases and J shed 6 bases, with 14 bases lying between them. CDR3 size: 14 residues. In nucleotides, the CDR3 is TGTGCCAGCAGTCCCCAAGAGCGCCTAAACATTCAGTACTTC. Translated: CASSPQERLNIQYF.

The rearrangement uses TRBV25-1 and TRBJ2-5, with D hard to call. The CDR3 has 12 amino acids. Trimming took 6 bases from V and 2 from J, leaving 7 bases between them. Germline V gene data show CDR1 as MGHDK and CDR2 as SYGVNS. CDR3 loop: CASRGQQETQYF. CDR3 nucleotides: TGTGCCAGCAGGGGCCAGCAAGAGACCCAGTACTTC.

The rearrangement joins TRBV30 to TRBJ1-1, with D maybe TRBD1 (5 bases). The CDR3 totals 16 residues. The V and J ends lost 4 bases and 3 bases respectively, with 21 bases between them. CDR1 and CDR2 (germline): GTSNPN, SVGIG (reference sequence). CDR3 protein: CAWKNLGVRWDTEAFF. The CDR3 nucleotides are TGTGCCTGGAAAAATTTAGGGGTGAGATGGGACACTGAAGCTTTCTTT. The whole variable domain, remainder taken from reference TRBV30 and TRBJ1-1, is SQTIHQWPATLVQPVGSPLSLECTVEGTSNPNLYWYRQAAGRGLQLLFYSVGIGQISSEVPQNLSASRPQDRQFILSSKKLLLSDSGFYLCAWKNLGVRWDTEAFFGQGTRLTVV.

The chain employs TRBV18 and TRBJ2-6; tentatively, D is TRBD1 (6 bases). Germline lookup yields CDR1 KGHSH and CDR2 LQKENI. Trimming left V 3 bases short and J 5 bases short, with 14 bases between. The CDR3 has 16 residues. CDR3 sequence: CASSPTGVVWANVLTF. CDR3 sequence (DNA): TGTGCCAGCTCACCGACAGGCGTAGTTTGGGCCAACGTCCTGACTTTC.

The J gene is TRBJ1-5, the V gene TRBV9, with 8 bases identical to TRBD1. The CDR3 extends over 15 amino acids. Per germline, CDR1 SGDLS and CDR2 YYNGEE. Germline trimming cut 0 bases from V and 4 bases from J; bases unmatched to any gene: 3. CDR3 region: CASSVGTGGNQPQHF. The CDR3 nucleotides read TGTGCCAGCAGCGTAGGAACAGGGGGGAATCAGCCCCAGCATTTT.

This chain connects TRBV4-3 to TRBJ2-5, with 7 bases fitting TRBD1. Trimming removed 4 bases from V and 3 bases from J; junction bases left unmatched: 8. Germline values: CDR1 LGHNA, CDR2 YSLEER. This CDR3 has 15 residues. The CDR3: CASSPRDRPKETQYF. CDR3 bases: TGCGCCAGCAGCCCTAGGGACAGACCGAAAGAGACCCAGTACTTC.

The DNA for the CDR3 is TGTGCCAGCAGCCTCCCAGCGGACGGTTATGGCTACACCTTC. Amino acids: CASSLPADGYGYTF. V usage is TRBV6-5 and J usage is TRBJ1-2; D gene uncertain. This CDR3 is built from 14 residues. The germline V and J ends were trimmed by 6 bases and 5 bases, with 16 bases remaining between them. Germline V gene sequence: CDR1 MNHEY, CDR2 SVGAGI.

This clone was detected only once. The chain has TRBV29-1 and TRBJ1-1; 8 nucleotides line up with TRBD1. Germline-derived CDR1 and CDR2 are SQVTM and ANQGSEA. This CDR3 has 14 amino acids. Trimming at V came to 6 bases and at J to 0 bases, leaving 6 bases not matched to a gene. CDR3 in DNA: TGCAGCGTCCACCCAGGGGGCCTGAACACTGAAGCTTTCTTT. Amino acids: CSVHPGGLNTEAFF.

With regard to this clone: One end of the junction is discordant with germline, which a read error may explain. The rearrangement joins TRBV7-2 to TRBJ2-1; TRBD2 matches 11 bases. Germline values: CDR1 SGHTA, CDR2 FQGNSA. The CDR3 extends over 15 amino acids. CDR3 sequence: CASSLAGGRYNEQFF. CDR3 sequence (DNA): TGTGCCAGCAGTTTAGCGGGGGGGCGATACAATGAGCAGTTCTTC.

This clone has only one observation. The CDR3 region is CASSQETGEVFSFSYNSPLHF. Written as DNA, the CDR3 is TGCGCCAGCAGCCAGGAAACAGGGGAGGTGTTTTCGTTTTCCTATAATTCACCCCTCCACTTT. This chain connects TRBV4-1 to TRBJ1-6; 7 nucleotides line up with TRBD1. The CDR3 sequence is 21 residues long. V shed 3 bases and J 1 base; nucleotides not matched to a gene: 18. Germline V gives CDR1 MGHRA, CDR2 YSYEKL.

This clone was picked up a small number of times. The chain employs TRBV12-3 or TRBV12-4 and TRBJ2-7, with a tentative D call TRBD1 (5 bases). The CDR3 consists of 13 residues. V was shortened by 3 bases and J by 7 bases, with 13 bases between the two germline ends. CDR3 residues: CASSFWQGKEQYF. The CDR3 region has the DNA TGTGCCAGCAGTTTCTGGCAGGGCAAAGAGCAGTACTTC.

The gene calls are TRBV6-5 and TRBJ1-2, with D possibly being TRBD1 (5 bases). The CDR3 consists of 15 residues. CDR1 and CDR2 from the germline V gene are MNHEY and SVGAGI. V lost 2 bases to trimming and J lost 5 bases, with 15 bases between them. The CDR3 here is CASSYDGSRGYGYTF. CDR3 in DNA: TGTGCCAGCAGTTACGATGGCAGCCGGGGGTATGGCTACACCTTC.

CDR3: CASSEVAGGPYEQYF. The CDR3 nucleotides read TGTGCCAGCAGTGAGGTGGCGGGAGGACCCTACGAGCAGTACTTC. The chain joins TRBV6-1 to TRBJ2-7, with 8 bases aligning to TRBD2. Germline V gives CDR1 MNHNS, CDR2 SASEGT. Trimming removed 3 bases from V and 2 bases from J; junction bases left unmatched: 6. CDR3 length: 15 residues.

The chain couples TRBV5-4 to TRBJ1-2, with TRBD1 as a possible D gene (5 bases). This CDR3 has 14 residues. Between the trimmed V and J ends, which lost 3 bases and 3 bases, there was a span of 12 bases. The germline CDR1 and CDR2 sequences are SGHNT and YYREEE (reference sequence). The CDR3 sequence: CASSWGVTDYGYTF. The CDR3, as DNA: TGTGCCAGCAGCTGGGGGGTTACCGACTATGGCTACACCTTC.

The chain links TRBV3-1 (or the pseudogene TRBV3-2) to TRBJ1-1; the D gene is possibly TRBD1 (5 bases). CDR1 and CDR2 (germline): LGHDT, YNNKEL (reference sequence). CDR3 length: 18 residues. The ends were cut back, 3 bases at V and 0 bases at J, with 20 bases in the middle. The CDR3 is CASSHGTRAALMNTEAFF. CDR3 in DNA: TGTGCCAGCAGCCATGGTACCAGGGCAGCATTAATGAACACTGAAGCTTTCTTT.

This chain uses TRBV11-3 with TRBJ1-1; D unclear. V was pared by 5 bases and J by 1 base, with 11 bases between. Germline CDR1 reads SGHNT; CDR2 reads YENEEA. This CDR3 spans 14 amino acids. CDR3 residues: CASSHGLRNTEAFF. The CDR3 bases are TGTGCCAGCAGCCACGGACTGAGGAACACTGAAGCTTTCTTT.

The gene calls are TRBV7-2 and TRBJ2-7, with D possibly being TRBD1 (6 bases). Trimming pared 1 base from V and 2 bases from J, leaving 9 bases between. Germline V gene data show CDR1 as SGHTA and CDR2 as FQGNSA. The CDR3 runs to 14 residues. CDR3: CASSLVAGAYEQYF. The CDR3 bases are TGTGCCAGCAGCTTAGTTGCAGGGGCCTACGAGCAGTACTTC.

The genes are TRBV7-9 and TRBJ2-7; 8 nucleotides line up with TRBD1. Germline CDR1 and CDR2: SEHNR and FQNEAQ (reference sequence). CDR3 length: 14 residues. V shed 5 bases and J 5 bases; nucleotides not matched to a gene: 8. CDR3 loop: CASSPRTGNHEQYF. The CDR3 nucleotides read TGTGCCAGCAGCCCTCGGACAGGGAACCACGAGCAGTACTTC.

The gene calls are TRBV10-3 and TRBJ2-7; 8 bases fit TRBD1. Germline CDR1 is ENHRY and CDR2 is SYGVKD. Trimming removed 7 bases from V and 4 bases from J; junction bases left unmatched: 6. The CDR3 is made up of 13 amino acids. The CDR3 reads CAIKADRGYEQYF. The CDR3 nucleotides are TGTGCCATCAAAGCAGACAGGGGTTACGAGCAGTACTTC.

This clone was seen just once. The V gene is TRBV2, the J gene TRBJ1-2; 8 bases line up with TRBD1. The V segment lost 3 bases and the J segment 8 bases; nucleotides outside the gene matches: 8. Germline V lookup: CDR1 SNHLY, CDR2 FYNNEI. The CDR3 sequence is 14 residues long. This CDR3 reads CASSEDREARGYTF. The CDR3 nucleotides read TGTGCCAGCAGTGAGGACAGGGAGGCTCGGGGCTACACCTTC. Variable domain in full (rest from reference TRBV2 and TRBJ1-2): EPEVTQTPSHQVTQMGQEVILRCVPISNHLYFYWYRQILGQKVEFLVSFYNNEISEKSEIFDDQFSVERPDGSNFTLKIRSTKLEDSAMYFCASSEDREARGYTFGSGTRLTVV.

The chain uses TRBV13 and TRBJ1-2; TRBD1 is a possible D gene (6 bases). The CDR3 covers 15 residues. The germline CDR1 and CDR2 sequences are PRHDT and FYEKMQ (reference sequence). V was pared by 5 bases and J by 0 bases, with 13 bases between. The CDR3 region has the DNA TGTGCCAGCAGCCAAGGGGACACCCCTAACTATGGCTACACCTTC. Its protein product is CASSQGDTPNYGYTF. The full variable domain, with the rest looked up from reference TRBV13 and TRBJ1-2, is AAGVIQSPRHLIKEKRETATLKCYPIPRHDTVYWYQQGPGQDPQFLISFYEKMQSDKGSIPDRFSAQQFSDYHSELNMSSLELGDSALYFCASSQGDTPNYGYTFGSGTRLTVV.

The chain carries TRBV5-1 and TRBJ2-1, with D perhaps TRBD1 (6 bases). Germline V gene lookup returns CDR1 SGHRS and CDR2 YFSETQ. The V and J ends lost 0 bases and 8 bases respectively, with 15 bases between them. The CDR3 has 15 amino acids. The CDR3 nucleotides are TGCGCCAGCAGCTTGGAAGGGGGTAAAAATGATGAGCAGTTCTTC. Its translation is CASSLEGGKNDEQFF.